This T cell receptor beta chain is drawn from a study of T-cell reconstitution after alpha-beta-depleted transplantation in children. This sample's TCRbeta library carried unique molecular identifier barcodes. Via MiXCR, TCRdb re-called the PCR reads, giving one row per CDR3 protein. The sample consists of about 500,000 distinct CDR3 sequences, roughly 33% of them appearing once. This CDR3 is built from 15 residues. Germline CDR1 is KGHDR and CDR2 is SFDVKD. Trimming at V came to 3 bases and at J to 2 bases, leaving 3 bases not matched to a gene. This clonotype was observed a few times. The chain combines TRBV24-1 with TRBJ1-5; 7 bases line up with TRBD1. The source is a human donor who donated a stem cell graft to a child with aplastic anemia. Sequences were derived from PBMCs from the stem cell graft donor, sampled from the stem cell graft. CDR3 DNA sequence: TGTGCCACCAGTGATGCGACAGGGCGCAATCAGCCCCAGCATTTT. Encoded protein: CATSDATGRNQPQHF.